The sample holds many counts of the clone carrying this TCR beta chain. No antigen is known for it. The 5'RACE method, run with constant-segment primers, produced TCR alpha and TCR beta cDNA libraries (carrying sample barcodes and UMIs). TCRdb re-derived calls from the 5' RACE reads in MiXCR, one entry per CDR3 protein. The sample has about 310,000 distinct CDR3 sequences, approximately 16% seen once. The data originate from a study of T-cell memory formation after mild COVID-19. On the study more broadly: There were largely donor-specific TCR clusters. Whole-study results and caveats: Researchers could not confirm that second-wave clones peaking on day 37 targeted SARS-CoV-2. Most CD4+ clones that shrank were in CM and EM, while CD8+ ones turned up in EMRA.

CDR1 SGHRS and CDR2 YFSETQ come from the germline V gene. CDR3 length: 13 residues. V was trimmed by 7 bases and J by 3 bases, leaving 11 bases between them. This TCR was recovered from a man aged 18-30 years who had mild COVID-19 (a few samples of this study predate the infection). Cell type and time point are not known. This sequence joins TRBV5-1 and TRBJ1-5; D possibly corresponds to TRBD1 (6 bases). Sequencing was carried out using PBMCs or a T cell subset sorted from them (not recorded which). CDR3 DNA: TGCGCCAGCGCCCAGGGGTTCAATCAGCCCCAGCATTTT. It codes for CASAQGFNQPQHF.